Following are 8 T cell receptor beta chains from one sample sequenced in a study of control samples from healthy donors and cancer patients. Libraries were prepared by immunoSEQ multiplex PCR; TCRdb keeps only in-frame clonotypes and omits some of them. The data hold around 41,000 clones, with approximately 94% observed a single time. The sample consisted of blood. The source is a man aged 55 to 69 in good health.

The chain links TRBV29-1 to TRBJ2-3, with D perhaps matching TRBD1 (5 bases). Trimming removed 5 bases at V and 8 bases at J, with 23 bases between. Germline values: CDR1 SQVTM, CDR2 ANQGSEA. There are 15 residues in the CDR3. DNA of the CDR3: TGCAGCGTTCATCCTTTGGGGCAGGTGGGGTCTACGCAGTATTTT. Protein: CSVHPLGQVGSTQYF.

V usage is TRBV11-2 and J usage is TRBJ2-1; D not resolved. V lost 5 bases to trimming and J lost 0 bases, with 8 bases between them. The CDR3 has 14 residues. Germline-derived CDR1 and CDR2 are SGHAT and FQNNGV. CDR3 nucleotide sequence: TGTGCCAGCAGCCTCTCGGGCTCCTACAATGAGCAGTTCTTC. It is translated as CASSLSGSYNEQFF.

The gene calls are TRBV27 and TRBJ2-7, with 7 bases identical to TRBD2. The CDR3 has 14 residues. Germline CDR1 MNHEY, CDR2 SMNVEV (reference sequence). With 4 bases clipped from V and 2 bases from J, the junction kept 5 bases outside the gene matches. For the CDR3, the DNA is TGTGCCAGCAGTTGGGGCGGGAGTGCCTACGAGCAGTACTTC. Translated: CASSWGGSAYEQYF.

This chain connects TRBV11-2 to TRBJ1-3; D uncertain. Germline CDR1 SGHAT, CDR2 FQNNGV. The CDR3 consists of 13 residues. Between the trimmed V and J ends, which lost 4 bases and 3 bases, there was a span of 7 bases. CDR3 protein: CASSWDLGNTIYF. The CDR3 DNA reads as TGTGCCAGCAGCTGGGATCTTGGAAACACCATATATTTT.

V usage is TRBV5-1 and J usage is TRBJ2-4, with no clear D. Per germline, CDR1 SGHRS and CDR2 YFSETQ. The CDR3 is made up of 15 amino acids. V was clipped by 0 bases and J by 1 base, with 8 bases between them. The DNA of the CDR3 is TGCGCCAGCAGCTTGGAGGTAGGGGCCAAAAACATTCAGTACTTC. It yields the protein CASSLEVGAKNIQYF.

The chain joins TRBV4-2 to TRBJ2-5, with D uncertain. The CDR3 length is 14 residues. The germline V gene encodes CDR1 LGHNA and CDR2 YNFKEQ. V was clipped by 1 base and J by 1 base, with 7 bases between them. The CDR3 DNA reads TGTGCCAGCAGCCAAGCATGGGCCCAAGAGACCCAGTACTTC. It encodes CASSQAWAQETQYF.

The chain combines TRBV5-6 with TRBJ2-5; D possibly corresponds to TRBD1 (5 bases). CDR1 is SGHDT, CDR2 YYEEEE, per germline. The CDR3 covers 15 residues. V lost 4 bases and J lost 3, with 16 bases in between. The CDR3 DNA reads as TGTGCCAGCAGCCTCATCCTATTAGGGGAAGAGACCCAGTACTTC. Encoded protein: CASSLILLGEETQYF.

The chain links TRBV6-6 to TRBJ1-2; the D gene is possibly TRBD1 (6 bases). The CDR3 totals 17 residues. Trimming shortened V by 5 bases and J by 2 bases, and 21 bases separated the two germline ends. CDR1 and CDR2 from the germline V gene are MNHNY and SVGAGI (reference sequence). In DNA form, the CDR3 reads TGTGCCAGCAGTCCCGGAAGGGGGGGGCGAGCGAACTATGGCTACACCTTC. It codes for CASSPGRGGRANYGYTF.